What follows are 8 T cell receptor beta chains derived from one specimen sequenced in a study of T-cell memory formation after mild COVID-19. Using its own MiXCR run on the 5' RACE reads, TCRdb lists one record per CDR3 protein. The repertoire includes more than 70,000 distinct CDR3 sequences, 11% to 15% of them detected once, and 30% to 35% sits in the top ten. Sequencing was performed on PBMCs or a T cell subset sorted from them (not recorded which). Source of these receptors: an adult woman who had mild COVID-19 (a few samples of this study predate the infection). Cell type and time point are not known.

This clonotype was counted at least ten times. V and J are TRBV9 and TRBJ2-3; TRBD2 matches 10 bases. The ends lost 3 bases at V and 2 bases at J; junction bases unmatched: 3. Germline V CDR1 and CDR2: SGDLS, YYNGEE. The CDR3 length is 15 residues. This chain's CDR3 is CASSAGLADTDTQYF. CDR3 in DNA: TGTGCCAGCAGCGCAGGACTAGCGGACACAGATACGCAGTATTTT.

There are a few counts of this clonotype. CDR3 in amino acids: CASSSSGGVQDTQYF. The CDR3 DNA reads TGTGCCAGCAGCTCTAGCGGGGGGGTACAAGATACGCAGTATTTT. The V call is TRBV25-1, the J call TRBJ2-3; TRBD2 matches at 12 bases. Losses at the gene ends were 6 bases for V and 5 bases for J; bases not matched to a gene: 6. Looked up from germline, CDR1 is MGHDK and CDR2 is SYGVNS. This CDR3 has 15 residues. Based on the CDR3 plus reference TRBV25-1 and TRBJ2-3, the full variable domain is EADIYQTPRYLVIGTGKKITLECSQTMGHDKMYWYQQDPGMELHLIHYSYGVNSTEKGDLSSESTVSRIRTEHFPLTLESARPSHTSQYLCASSSSGGVQDTQYFGPGTRLTVL.

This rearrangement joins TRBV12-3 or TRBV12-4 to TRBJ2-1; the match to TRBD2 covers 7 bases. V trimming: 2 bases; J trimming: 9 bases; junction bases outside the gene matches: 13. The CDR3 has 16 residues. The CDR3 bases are TGTGCCAGCAGTTTAAATGTTGAGGGAGGGGTATCTGAGCAGTTCTTC. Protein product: CASSLNVEGGVSEQFF.

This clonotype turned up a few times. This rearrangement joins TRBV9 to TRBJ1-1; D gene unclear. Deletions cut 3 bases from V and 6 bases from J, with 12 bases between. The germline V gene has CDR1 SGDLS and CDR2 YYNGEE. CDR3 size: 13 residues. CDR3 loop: CASSGGRLPEAFF. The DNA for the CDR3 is TGTGCCAGCAGCGGCGGGCGGCTCCCTGAAGCTTTCTTT.

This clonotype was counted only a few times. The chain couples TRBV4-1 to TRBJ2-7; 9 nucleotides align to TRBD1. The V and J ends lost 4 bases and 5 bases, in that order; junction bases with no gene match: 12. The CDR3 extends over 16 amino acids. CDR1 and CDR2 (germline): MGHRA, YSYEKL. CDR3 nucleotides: TGCGCCAGCAGCCGTTTAGGGACAGGGCATCAGGACGAGCAGTACTTC. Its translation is CASSRLGTGHQDEQYF.

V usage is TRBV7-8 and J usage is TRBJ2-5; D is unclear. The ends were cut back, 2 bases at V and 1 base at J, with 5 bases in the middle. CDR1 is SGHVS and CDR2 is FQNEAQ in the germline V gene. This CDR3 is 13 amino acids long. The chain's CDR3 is CASSLTFQETQYF. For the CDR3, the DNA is TGTGCCAGCAGCTTAACATTCCAAGAGACCCAGTACTTC.

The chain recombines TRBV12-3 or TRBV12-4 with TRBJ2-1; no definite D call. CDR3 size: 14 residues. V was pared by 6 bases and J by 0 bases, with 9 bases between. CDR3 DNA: TGTGCCAGCAGCCCAAGTAGCTCCTACAATGAGCAGTTCTTC. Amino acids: CASSPSSSYNEQFF.

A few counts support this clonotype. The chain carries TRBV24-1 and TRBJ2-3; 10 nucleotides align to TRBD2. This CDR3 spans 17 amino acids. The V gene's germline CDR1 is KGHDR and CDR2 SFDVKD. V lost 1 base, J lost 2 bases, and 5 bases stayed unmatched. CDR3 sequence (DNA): TGTGCCACCAGTGATTTCCGGACTAGCGGTGCCACAGATACGCAGTATTTT. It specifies CATSDFRTSGATDTQYF.